Each of the 16 T cell receptor beta chains below was sequenced from the same sample in a study of blood T cell repertoires in COVID-19. Here immunoSEQ multiplex PCR was the method, and the copy in TCRdb shows in-frame clones only, minus some. The repertoire holds 150,000 to 200,000 clones, with about 88% as singletons. Sequencing input: PBMCs or T cells enriched from blood (not recorded which). The source of these receptors is a woman in her forties in a cohort exposed to, infected with or recovered from COVID-19 (not recorded which).

The rearrangement uses TRBV19 and TRBJ2-5; TRBD1 agrees at 12 bases. CDR3 size: 15 residues. The V gene end was trimmed by 3 bases and the J gene end by 5 bases; junction bases not matched to a gene: 4. Germline CDR1 is LNHDA and CDR2 is SQIVND (reference sequence). CDR3 in DNA: TGTGCCAGTAGTATCGCCGGGACAGGGGGCGAGACCCAGTACTTC. It translates to CASSIAGTGGETQYF. Complete variable domain (other parts from reference TRBV19 and TRBJ2-5): DGGITQSPKYLFRKEGQNVTLSCEQNLNHDAMYWYRQDPGQGLRLIYYSQIVNDFQKGDIAEGYSVSREKKESFPLTVTSAQKNPTAFYLCASSIAGTGGETQYFGPGTRLLVL.

The chain employs TRBV5-4 and TRBJ1-1; TRBD1 matches 9 bases. Germline V CDR1 and CDR2: SGHNT, YYREEE (reference sequence). J lost 1 base, V lost 4 bases, and 5 bases had no gene match. The CDR3 runs to 15 residues. The CDR3: CASSPRQGENTEAFF. CDR3 coding DNA: TGTGCCAGCAGCCCCCGACAGGGGGAGAACACTGAAGCTTTCTTT.

The rearrangement joins TRBV11-2 to TRBJ2-7; no firm D call. The ends were cut back, 5 bases at V and 3 bases at J, with 5 bases in the middle. Per germline, CDR1 SGHAT and CDR2 FQNNGV. This CDR3 spans 11 amino acids. CDR3 amino acids: CASSPRYEQYF. The DNA for the CDR3 is TGTGCCAGCAGCCCCCGCTACGAGCAGTACTTC.

The chain combines TRBV5-1 with TRBJ1-4, with 8 bases identical to TRBD1. The CDR3 is 16 amino acids. Trimming cost V 1 base and J 10 bases; bases outside gene matches: 12. The germline gives CDR1 SGHRS, CDR2 YFSETQ. In DNA form, the CDR3 reads TGCGCCAGCAGCTTGAGGGCACGGACAGGGCAAGGAAAACTGTTTTTT. This translates into CASSLRARTGQGKLFF.

The chain is built from TRBV5-1 and TRBJ2-5, with TRBD1 matching 8 bases. Per germline, CDR1 SGHRS and CDR2 YFSETQ. The CDR3 has 16 residues. J gave up 5 bases and V 0 bases, and 9 bases lay outside the gene matches. The CDR3 reads CASSLDPGGIMETQYF. The CDR3 nucleotides are TGCGCCAGCAGCTTGGATCCAGGGGGCATTATGGAGACCCAGTACTTC.

In DNA form, the CDR3 reads TGTGCCAGCAGCAGGGGACTAGCGGGAGTTTATGAGCAGTTCTTC. Its protein is CASSRGLAGVYEQFF. The chain combines TRBV5-6 with TRBJ2-1; 14 bases align to TRBD2. Losses at the gene ends were 4 bases for V and 8 bases for J; bases not matched to a gene: 5. The germline gives CDR1 SGHDT, CDR2 YYEEEE. The CDR3 consists of 15 residues.

The chain is built from TRBV9 and TRBJ2-3, with 8 bases matching TRBD2. From germline, CDR1 is SGDLS and CDR2 YYNGEE. With 3 bases clipped from V and 8 bases from J, the junction kept 11 bases outside the gene matches. CDR3 length: 15 residues. For the CDR3, the DNA is TGTGCCAGCAGCGGGGGGAGGGAGCGGGAGACTACGCAGTATTTT. It is translated as CASSGGRERETTQYF.

J is TRBJ1-1 and V is TRBV15; D not certain. This CDR3 spans 15 amino acids. Germline-derived CDR1 and CDR2 are LNHNV and YYDKDF (reference sequence). V gave up 1 base and J gave up 2 bases, with 11 bases separating them. The CDR3 sequence: CATSRGGFKNTEAFF. In DNA, the CDR3 is TGTGCCACCAGCAGAGGAGGGTTCAAAAACACTGAAGCTTTCTTT.

V is TRBV30 and J is TRBJ1-5; TRBD1 matches 8 bases. This CDR3 has 16 residues. V lost 0 bases, J lost 3 bases, and 7 bases stayed unmatched. Looked up from germline, CDR1 is GTSNPN and CDR2 is SVGIG (reference sequence). CDR3 nucleotides: TGTGCCTGGAGTGTACGGGGGACAGGACTCAATCAGCCCCAGCATTTT. Translation gives CAWSVRGTGLNQPQHF.

V usage is TRBV27 and J usage is TRBJ2-5; D is possibly TRBD1 (6 bases). The V and J ends lost 1 base and 5 bases respectively, with 11 bases between them. CDR3 size: 14 residues. Germline V gene data show CDR1 as MNHEY and CDR2 as SMNVEV (reference sequence). The CDR3 DNA reads as TGTGCCAGCAGTTTATTAGGGGGAATCGAGACCCAGTACTTC. Amino acid sequence: CASSLLGGIETQYF.

The chain employs TRBV12-3 or TRBV12-4 and TRBJ1-6; no reliable D call. Trimming removed 5 bases from V and 10 bases from J, with 12 bases in between. This CDR3 has 13 amino acids. CDR3 DNA sequence: TGTGCCAGCAGTCCCTGGAGGGAGTCACCCCTCCACTTT. Protein product: CASSPWRESPLHF.

This clone was recorded once. The chain couples TRBV28 to TRBJ2-7; 9 positions agree with TRBD1. Trimming took 6 bases from V and 0 from J; bases not matched to a gene: 6. Germline V CDR1 and CDR2: MDHEN, SYDVKM. The CDR3 consists of 15 residues. CDR3 protein: CASRGQGSPSYEQYF. The CDR3 coding sequence is TGTGCCAGCAGGGGACAGGGCTCCCCCTCCTACGAGCAGTACTTC.

This sequence joins TRBV2 and TRBJ2-3, with TRBD2 matching 7 bases. CDR1 and CDR2 from the germline V gene are SNHLY and FYNNEI. The CDR3 totals 14 residues. After removal of 4 bases from V and 1 base from J, the junction contained 2 bases not matched to a gene. CDR3 DNA: TGTGCCAGCAGTGGTGGGGGGGGCACAGATACGCAGTATTTT. Its translation: CASSGGGGTDTQYF.

V and J are TRBV10-3 and TRBJ2-7, with TRBD2 identical over 13 bases. Germline V lookup: CDR1 ENHRY, CDR2 SYGVKD. V lost 8 bases, J lost 0 bases, and 4 bases stayed unmatched. CDR3 length: 15 residues. CDR3 amino acids: CAIGGTSGNSYEQYF. DNA of the CDR3: TGTGCCATCGGGGGGACTAGCGGGAACTCCTACGAGCAGTACTTC.

The V call is TRBV10-2, the J call TRBJ1-6, with 9 bases identical to TRBD1. The J segment lost 10 bases and the V segment lost 6 bases, leaving 10 bases of the junction unmatched. This CDR3 contains 15 residues. Germline lookup yields CDR1 WSHSY and CDR2 SAAADI. The CDR3, as DNA: TGCGCCAGCAGGGGGACAGGGAGTACTTACTCACCCCTCCACTTT. It specifies CASRGTGSTYSPLHF.

This chain's CDR3 is CASSVGGTSKETQYF. The DNA for the CDR3 is TGTGCCAGCAGCGTAGGGGGGACTAGTAAAGAGACCCAGTACTTC. V is TRBV9 and J is TRBJ2-5; 8 nucleotides agree with TRBD2. Germline loops: CDR1 SGDLS, CDR2 YYNGEE. This CDR3 contains 15 residues. Germline trimming cut 0 bases from V and 3 bases from J; bases unmatched to any gene: 4.